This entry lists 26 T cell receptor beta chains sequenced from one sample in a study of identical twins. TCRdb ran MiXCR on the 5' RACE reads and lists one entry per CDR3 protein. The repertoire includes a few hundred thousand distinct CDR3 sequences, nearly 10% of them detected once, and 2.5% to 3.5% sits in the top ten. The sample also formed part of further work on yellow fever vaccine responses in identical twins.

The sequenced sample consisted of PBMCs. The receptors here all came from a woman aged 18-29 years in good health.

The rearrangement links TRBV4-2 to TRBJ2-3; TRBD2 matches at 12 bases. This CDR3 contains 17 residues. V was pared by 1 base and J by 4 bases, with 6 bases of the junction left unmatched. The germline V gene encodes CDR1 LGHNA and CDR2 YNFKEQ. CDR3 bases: TGTGCCAGCAGCCAAGCCCCTAGCGGGGGGGAAGCAGATACGCAGTATTTT. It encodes CASSQAPSGGEADTQYF.

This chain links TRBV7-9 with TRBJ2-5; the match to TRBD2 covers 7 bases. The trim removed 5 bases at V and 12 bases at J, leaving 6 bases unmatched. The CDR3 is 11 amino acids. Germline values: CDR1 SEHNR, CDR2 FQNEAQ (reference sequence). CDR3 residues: CASSPGGGEYF. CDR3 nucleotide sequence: TGTGCCAGCAGCCCAGGCGGGGGAGAGTACTTC.

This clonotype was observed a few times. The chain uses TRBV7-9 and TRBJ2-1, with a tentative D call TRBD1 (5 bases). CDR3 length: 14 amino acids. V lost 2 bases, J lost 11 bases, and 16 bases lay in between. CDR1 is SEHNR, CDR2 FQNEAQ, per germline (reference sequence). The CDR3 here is CASSLTTAPLKQFF. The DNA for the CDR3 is TGTGCCAGCAGCTTAACGACAGCCCCCCTGAAGCAGTTCTTC.

CDR3 sequence: CASSSQGLAAADTQYF. CDR3 nucleotide sequence: TGTGCCAGCAGCTCTCAGGGACTAGCGGCAGCAGATACGCAGTATTTT. The chain couples TRBV7-2 to TRBJ2-3, with TRBD2 matching over 11 bases. From germline, CDR1 is SGHTA and CDR2 FQGNSA. The length of the CDR3 is 16 residues. V shed 4 bases, J shed 4 bases, and the junction held 7 bases outside the gene matches.

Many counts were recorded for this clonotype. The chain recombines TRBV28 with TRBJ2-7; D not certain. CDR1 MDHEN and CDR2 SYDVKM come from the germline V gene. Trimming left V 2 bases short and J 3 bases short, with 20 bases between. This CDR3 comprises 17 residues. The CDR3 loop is CASSLVGGPQPGYEQYF. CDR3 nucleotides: TGTGCCAGCAGTTTAGTCGGCGGCCCACAGCCTGGCTACGAGCAGTACTTC.

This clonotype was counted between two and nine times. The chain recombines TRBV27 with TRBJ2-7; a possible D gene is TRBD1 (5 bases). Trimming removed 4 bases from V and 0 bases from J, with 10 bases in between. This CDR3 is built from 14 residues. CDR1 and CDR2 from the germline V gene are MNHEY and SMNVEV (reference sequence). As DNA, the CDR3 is TGTGCCAGCAGTTCTCTTGACAGCTCCTACGAGCAGTACTTC. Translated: CASSSLDSSYEQYF.

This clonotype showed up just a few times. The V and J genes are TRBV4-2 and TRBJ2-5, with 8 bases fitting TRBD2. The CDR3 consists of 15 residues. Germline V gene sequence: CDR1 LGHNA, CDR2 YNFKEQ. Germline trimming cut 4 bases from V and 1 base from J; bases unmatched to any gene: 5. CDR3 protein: CASSPTTSGQETQYF. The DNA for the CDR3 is TGTGCCAGCAGCCCCACTACTAGCGGCCAAGAGACCCAGTACTTC.

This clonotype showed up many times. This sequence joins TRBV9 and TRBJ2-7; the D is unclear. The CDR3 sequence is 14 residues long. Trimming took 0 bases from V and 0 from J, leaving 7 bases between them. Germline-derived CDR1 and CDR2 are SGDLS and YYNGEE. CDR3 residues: CASSVGILSYEQYF. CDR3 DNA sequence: TGTGCCAGCAGCGTAGGTATACTCTCCTACGAGCAGTACTTC.

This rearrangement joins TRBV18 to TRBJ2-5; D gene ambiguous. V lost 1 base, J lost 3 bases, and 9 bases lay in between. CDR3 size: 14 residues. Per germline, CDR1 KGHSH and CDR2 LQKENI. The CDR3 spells CASSPLPGKETQYF. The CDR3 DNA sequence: TGTGCCAGCTCACCACTTCCTGGGAAAGAGACCCAGTACTTC.

This CDR3 reads CASRATSRQIQETQYF. The CDR3 DNA sequence: TGTGCCAGCAGGGCAACTAGTCGCCAGATCCAAGAGACCCAGTACTTC. The rearrangement links TRBV7-2 to TRBJ2-5, with D maybe TRBD2 (5 bases). The CDR3 has 16 amino acids. Germline loops: CDR1 SGHTA, CDR2 FQGNSA. Deletions cut 6 bases from V and 1 base from J, with 18 bases between.

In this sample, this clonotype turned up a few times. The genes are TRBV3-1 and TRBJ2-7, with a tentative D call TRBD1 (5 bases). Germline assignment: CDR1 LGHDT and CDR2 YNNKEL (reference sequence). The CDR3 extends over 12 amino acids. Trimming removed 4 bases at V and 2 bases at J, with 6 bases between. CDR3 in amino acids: CASSRTTYEQYF. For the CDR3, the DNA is TGTGCCAGCAGCCGGACAACCTACGAGCAGTACTTC.

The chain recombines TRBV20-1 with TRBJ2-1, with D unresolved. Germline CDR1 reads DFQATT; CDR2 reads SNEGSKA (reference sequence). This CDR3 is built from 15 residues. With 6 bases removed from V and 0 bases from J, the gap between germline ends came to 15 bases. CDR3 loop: CSANPLVSSYNEQFF. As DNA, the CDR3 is TGCAGTGCAAACCCTCTAGTGAGCTCCTACAATGAGCAGTTCTTC.

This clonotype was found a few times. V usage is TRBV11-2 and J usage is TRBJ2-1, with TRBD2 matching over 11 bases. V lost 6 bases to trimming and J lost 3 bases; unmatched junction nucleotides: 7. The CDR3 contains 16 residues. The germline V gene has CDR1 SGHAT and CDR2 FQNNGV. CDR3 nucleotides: TGTGCCAGCAGACCCATAGCGGGGGGGCTCTACAATGAGCAGTTCTTC. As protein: CASRPIAGGLYNEQFF.

The CDR3 loop reads CASRWAAGGPQYF. As DNA, the CDR3 is TGTGCCAGCCGCTGGGCCGCAGGAGGTCCGCAGTATTTT. This chain uses TRBV12-3 or TRBV12-4 with TRBJ2-3, with D possibly being TRBD2 (5 bases). Trimming pared 8 bases from V and 10 bases from J, leaving 19 bases between. This CDR3 region has 13 residues.

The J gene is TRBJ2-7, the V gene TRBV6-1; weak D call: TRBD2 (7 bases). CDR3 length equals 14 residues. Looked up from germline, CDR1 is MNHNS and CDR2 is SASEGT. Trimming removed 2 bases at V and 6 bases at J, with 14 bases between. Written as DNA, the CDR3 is TGTGCCAGCAGTGAAAGGCAGGGAGGGGGCGAGCAGTACTTC. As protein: CASSERQGGGEQYF.

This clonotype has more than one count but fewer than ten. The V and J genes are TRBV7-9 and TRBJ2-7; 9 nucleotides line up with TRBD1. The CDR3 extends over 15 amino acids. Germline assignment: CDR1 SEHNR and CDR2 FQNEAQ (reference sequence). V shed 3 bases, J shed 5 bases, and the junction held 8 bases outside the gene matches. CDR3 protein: CASSFGTGLSNEQYF. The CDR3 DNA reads TGTGCCAGCAGCTTTGGGACAGGGCTGTCGAACGAGCAGTACTTC.

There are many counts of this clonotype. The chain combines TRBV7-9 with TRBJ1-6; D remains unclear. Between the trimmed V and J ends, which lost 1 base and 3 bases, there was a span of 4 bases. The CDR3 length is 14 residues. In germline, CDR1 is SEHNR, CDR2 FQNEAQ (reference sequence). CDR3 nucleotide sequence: TGTGCCAGCAGCTTAGGGGGCTATAATTCACCCCTCCACTTT. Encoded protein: CASSLGGYNSPLHF.

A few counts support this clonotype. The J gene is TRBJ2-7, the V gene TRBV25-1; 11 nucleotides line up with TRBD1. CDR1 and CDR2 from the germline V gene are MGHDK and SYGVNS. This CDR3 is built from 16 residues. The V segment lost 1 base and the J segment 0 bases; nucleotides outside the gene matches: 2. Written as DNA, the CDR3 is TGTGCCAGCAGTGAATTGGGACAGGGGGACTCCTACGAGCAGTACTTC. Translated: CASSELGQGDSYEQYF.

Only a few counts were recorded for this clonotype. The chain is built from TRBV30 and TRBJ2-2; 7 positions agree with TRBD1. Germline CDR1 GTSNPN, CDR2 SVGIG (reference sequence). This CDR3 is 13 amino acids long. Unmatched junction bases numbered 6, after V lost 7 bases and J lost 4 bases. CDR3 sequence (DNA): TGTGCCTTGACAGGGCTTCGCACCGGGGAGCTGTTTTTT. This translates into CALTGLRTGELFF.

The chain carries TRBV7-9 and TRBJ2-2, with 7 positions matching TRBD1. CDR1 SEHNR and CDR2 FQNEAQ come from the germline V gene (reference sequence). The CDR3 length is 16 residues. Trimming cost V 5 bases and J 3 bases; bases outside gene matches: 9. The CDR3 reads CASSLIGQGDTGELFF. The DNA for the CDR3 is TGTGCCAGCAGCCTCATCGGGCAGGGGGACACCGGGGAGCTGTTTTTT.

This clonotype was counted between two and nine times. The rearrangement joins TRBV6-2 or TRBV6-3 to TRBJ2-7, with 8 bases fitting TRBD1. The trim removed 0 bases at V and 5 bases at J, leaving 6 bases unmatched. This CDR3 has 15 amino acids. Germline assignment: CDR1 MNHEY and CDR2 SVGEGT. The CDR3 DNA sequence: TGTGCCAGCAGTTACTCGATCAGGACAGGGAACGAGCAGTACTTC. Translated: CASSYSIRTGNEQYF.

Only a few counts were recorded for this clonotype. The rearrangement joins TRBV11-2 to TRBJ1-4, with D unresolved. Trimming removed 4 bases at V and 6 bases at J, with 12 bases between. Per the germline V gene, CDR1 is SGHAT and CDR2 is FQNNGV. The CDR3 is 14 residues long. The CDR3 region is CASSSRSEDEKLFF. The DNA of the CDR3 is TGTGCCAGCAGCTCCAGATCGGAGGATGAAAAACTGTTTTTT.

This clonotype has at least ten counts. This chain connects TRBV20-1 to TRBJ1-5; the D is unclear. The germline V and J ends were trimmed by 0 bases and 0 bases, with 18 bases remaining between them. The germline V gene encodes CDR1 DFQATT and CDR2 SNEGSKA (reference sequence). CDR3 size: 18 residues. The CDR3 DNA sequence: TGCAGTGCTAGAGATAGCGACGGCTTCTCTTATAGCAATCAGCCCCAGCATTTT. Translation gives CSARDSDGFSYSNQPQHF.

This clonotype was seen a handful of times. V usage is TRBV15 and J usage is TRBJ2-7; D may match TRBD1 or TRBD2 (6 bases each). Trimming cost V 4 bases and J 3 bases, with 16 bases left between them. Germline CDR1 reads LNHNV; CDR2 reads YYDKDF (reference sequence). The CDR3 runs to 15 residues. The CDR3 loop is CATSTPKGGNYEQYF. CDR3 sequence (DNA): TGTGCCACCAGCACGCCAAAGGGGGGCAACTACGAGCAGTACTTC.

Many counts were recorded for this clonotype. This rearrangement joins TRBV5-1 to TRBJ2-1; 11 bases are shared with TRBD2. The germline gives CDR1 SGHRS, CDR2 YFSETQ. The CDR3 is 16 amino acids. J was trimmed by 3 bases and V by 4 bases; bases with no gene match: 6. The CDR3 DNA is TGCGCCAGCAGCGGAGGACTAGCGGGTGTCTACAATGAGCAGTTCTTC. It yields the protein CASSGGLAGVYNEQFF.

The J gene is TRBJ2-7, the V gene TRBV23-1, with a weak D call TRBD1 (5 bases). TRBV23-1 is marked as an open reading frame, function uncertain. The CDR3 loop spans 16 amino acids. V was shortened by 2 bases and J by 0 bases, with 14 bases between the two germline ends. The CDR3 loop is CASSQRGHLHSYEQYF. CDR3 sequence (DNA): TGCGCCAGCAGTCAACGCGGACATTTGCACTCCTACGAGCAGTACTTC.